The source of this T cell receptor beta chain is a study of blood T cells in healthy people across ages. Notes on the study in general: The unsorted PBMCs prevented any conclusive comparison of naive versus antigen-experienced cells. Per-million-T-cell TCR beta diversity fell roughly linearly with age.

Next came a second PCR, run for about 6 to 12 cycles, which used a sample-barcoded 5' primer along with a J-beta primer mix. Every cDNA molecule bore a tag from a template-switch adaptor containing 12 random nucleotides. Using its own MiXCR run on the 5' RACE reads, TCRdb lists one record per CDR3 protein. The sample lists 1.5 million to 2 million distinct CDR3 sequences; around half were seen once. With regard to this clonotype: What it binds is unknown.

Healthy individuals of Caucasian origin from Russia, aged roughly 6 to 100, served as donors. The V gene's germline CDR1 is SGHVS and CDR2 FNYEAQ. V was pared by 5 bases and J by 5 bases, with 14 bases between. This CDR3 region has 14 residues. The material sequenced was blood. This chain connects TRBV7-6 to TRBJ2-3; D gene unclear. The TCR sequence derives from a woman in her forties in good health. CDR3 in DNA: TGTGCCAGCAGCCCCCGAAGACCGTTAGATACGCAGTATTTT. Translating it yields CASSPRRPLDTQYF. The variable domain in full, completed from reference TRBV7-6 and TRBJ2-3, reads GAGVSQSPRYKVTKRGQDVALRCDPISGHVSLYWYRQALGQGPEFLTYFNYEAQQDKSGLPNDRFSAERPEGSISTLTIQRTEQRDSAMYRCASSPRRPLDTQYFGPGTRLTVL.